Only a few counts were recorded for the clone carrying this T cell receptor (beta chain). Its antigen is currently unknown. The J segment lost 6 bases and the V segment lost 5 bases, leaving 3 bases of the junction unmatched. CDR3 length: 14 residues. Germline-derived CDR1 and CDR2 are MNHEY and SMNVEV (reference sequence). These data originate in a study of T cell repertoires in cytomegalovirus infection. Study in general: Evidence of both CMV infection and a matching HLA type came from public TCR beta signatures. General study findings and limits: HLA-C-restricted CMV-specific TCR beta clonotypes prevailed in the ex vivo response. Based on cumulative public TCR beta family frequency, carriers of CMV plus the relevant HLA were identified.

Each CDR3 protein is one row after TCRdb ran MiXCR on the reads. The data show a few hundred thousand distinct CDR3 sequences, roughly 17% seen once. J is TRBJ2-1 and V is TRBV27; the match to TRBD1 covers 11 bases. The receptor's source is a human donor in good health (CMV status not recorded). Some clones in this sample may be carry-over from other donors' samples. The sequencing input was PBMCs. This chain's CDR3 is CASSGTGGGNEQFF. The DNA of the CDR3 is TGTGCCAGCAGTGGGACAGGGGGTGGCAATGAGCAGTTCTTC.